The 29 T cell receptor beta chains in this list originate from one sample, sequenced in a study of shared clonotypes between healthy human individuals. Profiling relied on immunoSEQ multiplex PCR, and the TCRdb table lists in-frame clones only, not all of them. The table records roughly 1,600,000 clones, approximately 98.5% of them present only once. The sequenced material came from naive CD4+ T cells sorted from blood. Subset here: CD45RA+ positively selected. These receptors were collected from a man aged 25 to 40 in good health.

This chain joins TRBV2 and TRBJ1-2, with D perhaps TRBD1 (5 bases). V gave up 3 bases and J gave up 4 bases, with 12 bases separating them. From germline, CDR1 is SNHLY and CDR2 FYNNEI. The CDR3 contains 14 residues. CDR3: CASSEPDMGYGYTF. CDR3 sequence (DNA): TGTGCCAGCAGTGAGCCGGACATGGGCTATGGCTACACCTTC. Combining the CDR3 with reference TRBV2 and TRBJ1-2 gives the whole variable domain EPEVTQTPSHQVTQMGQEVILRCVPISNHLYFYWYRQILGQKVEFLVSFYNNEISEKSEIFDDQFSVERPDGSNFTLKIRSTKLEDSAMYFCASSEPDMGYGYTFGSGTRLTVV.

CDR3 in amino acids: CASSSGLARGQETQYF. CDR3 DNA sequence: TGTGCCAGCAGCTCAGGACTAGCACGGGGACAAGAGACCCAGTACTTC. This sequence joins TRBV7-2 and TRBJ2-5; TRBD2 matches at 8 bases. The germline V gene encodes CDR1 SGHTA and CDR2 FQGNSA. The CDR3 length is 16 residues. J was trimmed by 2 bases and V by 4 bases; bases with no gene match: 9.

The rearrangement uses TRBV5-5 and TRBJ2-7; no clear D gene. The CDR3 sequence is 15 residues long. V dropped 4 bases and J dropped 5 bases, with 19 bases sitting between them. Germline CDR1 SGHKS, CDR2 YYEKEE (reference sequence). CDR3 in amino acids: CASSAYPAKGDEQYF. CDR3 bases: TGTGCCAGCAGCGCTTACCCGGCGAAGGGCGACGAGCAGTACTTC.

This clone has just one count. The chain has TRBV2 and TRBJ1-5; weak D call: TRBD1 (6 bases). Germline values: CDR1 SNHLY, CDR2 FYNNEI. This CDR3 is built from 14 residues. Trimming stripped 6 bases from V and 0 bases from J, with 9 bases between. In DNA form, the CDR3 reads TGTGCCAGCAGCATCAGGGGTAGCAATCAGCCCCAGCATTTT. Amino acid sequence: CASSIRGSNQPQHF.

The rearrangement uses TRBV7-2 and TRBJ2-2; TRBD2 matches at 7 bases. Germline CDR1 and CDR2: SGHTA and FQGNSA. The CDR3 loop spans 18 amino acids. V gave up 2 bases and J gave up 4 bases; unmatched junction bases: 13. The CDR3 spells CASSLRVWREISTGELFF. CDR3 DNA: TGTGCCAGCAGCTTAAGGGTGTGGCGGGAGATCAGCACCGGGGAGCTGTTTTTT. The full variable domain, with the rest looked up from reference TRBV7-2 and TRBJ2-2, is GAGVSQSPSNKVTEKGKDVELRCDPISGHTALYWYRQSLGQGLEFLIYFQGNSAPDKSGLPSDRFSAERTGGSVSTLTIQRTQQEDSAVYLCASSLRVWREISTGELFFGEGSRLTVL.

This chain connects TRBV6-1 to TRBJ2-7; 8 positions agree with TRBD1. There are 15 residues in the CDR3. The V segment lost 0 bases and the J segment 6 bases; nucleotides outside the gene matches: 7. From germline, CDR1 is MNHNS and CDR2 SASEGT. CDR3 sequence (DNA): TGTGCCAGCAGTGAAGCGGCTTACAGGGGGGTCGAGCAGTACTTC. This codes for CASSEAAYRGVEQYF.

V is TRBV15 and J is TRBJ1-1; no firm D call. V was trimmed by 5 bases and J by 5 bases, leaving 12 bases between them. Germline V CDR1 and CDR2: LNHNV, YYDKDF (reference sequence). The CDR3 runs to 13 residues. CDR3 region: CATSHGLGTEAFF. CDR3 in DNA: TGTGCCACCAGCCATGGCTTGGGTACTGAAGCTTTCTTT.

This clone was recorded once. This sequence joins TRBV10-1 and TRBJ2-3; TRBD2 agrees at 11 bases. The germline gives CDR1 WNHNN, CDR2 SYGVQD (reference sequence). V gave up 6 bases and J gave up 2 bases; unmatched junction bases: 7. The CDR3 has 16 amino acids. CDR3 amino acids: CASSSGSGRVTDTQYF. The CDR3 DNA reads TGCGCCAGCAGCTCGGGTAGCGGGAGGGTCACAGATACGCAGTATTTT.

This CDR3 is CASREDKYNEQFF. CDR3 in DNA: TGTGCCAGCAGGGAGGACAAATACAATGAGCAGTTCTTC. J is TRBJ2-1 and V is TRBV28; D possibly matches TRBD1 or TRBD2 (5 bases each). The CDR3 runs 13 residues. Germline lookup yields CDR1 MDHEN and CDR2 SYDVKM. V was trimmed by 6 bases and J by 4 bases, leaving 10 bases between them.

The genes are TRBV7-8 and TRBJ2-7; tentatively, D is TRBD1 (6 bases). Trimming took 5 bases from V and 1 from J, leaving 15 bases between them. Germline values: CDR1 SGHVS, CDR2 FQNEAQ. The CDR3 spans 15 residues. The CDR3 loop reads CASSSTRDISYEQYF. The CDR3 DNA follows: TGTGCCAGCAGCAGCACCAGGGACATTTCCTACGAGCAGTACTTC. Drawing the rest from reference TRBV7-8 and TRBJ2-7, the complete variable domain is GAGVSQSPRYKVAKRGQDVALRCDPISGHVSLFWYQQALGQGPEFLTYFQNEAQLDKSGLPSDRFFAERPEGSVSTLKIQRTQQEDSAVYLCASSSTRDISYEQYFGPGTRLTVT.

The chain recombines TRBV18 with TRBJ1-5, with D uncertain. Germline V gene sequence: CDR1 KGHSH, CDR2 LQKENI. Trimming took off 3 bases at V and 0 bases at J, with 6 bases between the two ends. The CDR3 spans 14 residues. The CDR3 nucleotides are TGTGCCAGCTCACCCCAGAATAGCAATCAGCCCCAGCATTTT. Protein: CASSPQNSNQPQHF.

The chain has TRBV6-4 and TRBJ2-1; D is unresolved. Trimming stripped 8 bases from V and 2 bases from J, with 25 bases between. From germline, CDR1 is MRHNA and CDR2 SNTAGT. This CDR3 is built from 18 residues. The DNA of the CDR3 is TGTGCCAGCCTGGCCCAAAGAAATAGGAGTTTCCCCTACAATGAGCAGTTCTTC. Its protein product is CASLAQRNRSFPYNEQFF.

This chain links TRBV5-1 with TRBJ2-6; D is possibly TRBD2 (5 bases). The CDR3 runs 15 residues. Germline V gene sequence: CDR1 SGHRS, CDR2 YFSETQ. V lost 4 bases, J lost 0 bases, and 8 bases lay in between. The CDR3 DNA follows: TGCGCCAGCAGCAGCGGTCGCTCTGGGGCCAACGTCCTGACTTTC. Its protein product is CASSSGRSGANVLTF.

The chain couples TRBV5-1 to TRBJ2-3; D unclear. The CDR3 extends over 13 amino acids. CDR1 SGHRS and CDR2 YFSETQ come from the germline V gene. V was clipped by 2 bases and J by 2 bases, with 6 bases between them. The chain's CDR3 is CASSFSDTDTQYF. CDR3 DNA sequence: TGCGCCAGCAGCTTTTCCGACACAGATACGCAGTATTTT. The complete variable domain, with remaining parts taken from reference TRBV5-1 and TRBJ2-3, reads KAGVTQTPRYLIKTRGQQVTLSCSPISGHRSVSWYQQTPGQGLQFLFEYFSETQRNKGNFPGRFSGRQFSNSRSEMNVSTLELGDSALYLCASSFSDTDTQYFGPGTRLTVL.

The chain joins TRBV19 to TRBJ1-5; 8 bases align to TRBD1. CDR3 length: 21 amino acids. Germline CDR1 reads LNHDA; CDR2 reads SQIVND (reference sequence). The junction had 19 bases not matched to a gene; V was cut back by 3 bases and J by 0 bases. In DNA form, the CDR3 reads TGTGCCAGTAGTATCGCCGGACAGGGAGGGTTGCTTCCCCTTAGCAATCAGCCCCAGCATTTT. Residues: CASSIAGQGGLLPLSNQPQHF.

V usage is TRBV11-2 and J usage is TRBJ2-7; D is unresolved. Trimming took 1 base from V and 3 from J, leaving 10 bases between them. CDR3 length: 14 residues. Germline CDR1 is SGHAT and CDR2 is FQNNGV. The CDR3 DNA reads as TGTGCCAGCAGCTTAGGGCTAACCTACTACGAGCAGTACTTC. This encodes CASSLGLTYYEQYF.

This clone has only one observation. The V gene is TRBV10-3, the J gene TRBJ2-7; no clear D. This CDR3 spans 13 amino acids. The V end was cut by 3 bases, the J end by 6 bases, with 12 bases between. Looked up from germline, CDR1 is ENHRY and CDR2 is SYGVKD. CDR3 residues: CAISELGTSEQYF. In nucleotides, the CDR3 is TGTGCCATCAGTGAACTGGGAACGAGCGAGCAGTACTTC.

This rearrangement joins TRBV14 to TRBJ2-7; D gene uncertain. The CDR3 length is 16 residues. Germline loops: CDR1 SGHDN, CDR2 FVKESK. V was cut by 2 bases and J by 6 bases, with 20 bases left in between. CDR3 sequence (DNA): TGTGCCAGCAGCCAACACACAAGACGCCTTGCCGCCGAGCAGTACTTC. Translated, it gives CASSQHTRRLAAEQYF.

V is TRBV11-2 and J is TRBJ2-1; D is possibly TRBD1 (5 bases). The V and J ends lost 5 bases and 7 bases respectively, with 18 bases between them. The CDR3 runs 15 residues. Germline V gene data show CDR1 as SGHAT and CDR2 as FQNNGV. The CDR3 spells CASSHYRSSRNEQFF. CDR3 DNA sequence: TGTGCCAGCAGCCATTACAGGTCCAGTCGGAATGAGCAGTTCTTC.

The chain is built from TRBV5-4 and TRBJ2-2, with 9 bases matching TRBD2. The length of the CDR3 is 16 residues. Looked up from germline, CDR1 is SGHNT and CDR2 is YYREEE (reference sequence). Trimming removed 6 bases from V and 1 base from J; junction bases left unmatched: 7. Written as DNA, the CDR3 is TGTGCCAGCACCTCCGGGACTAGCAAGAACACCGGGGAGCTGTTTTTT. Translating gives CASTSGTSKNTGELFF.

As to this clone: Other DNA sequences in the same sample also yield this CDR3. The chain joins TRBV5-1 to TRBJ1-1; D is undetermined. From germline, CDR1 is SGHRS and CDR2 YFSETQ. Trimming shortened V by 4 bases and J by 0 bases, and 10 bases separated the two germline ends. This CDR3 is built from 14 residues. As DNA, the CDR3 is TGCGCCAGCAGCCTGGACTCCCTGAACACTGAAGCTTTCTTT. Translated: CASSLDSLNTEAFF.

The gene calls are TRBV18 and TRBJ2-2; TRBD1 matches 7 bases. The CDR3 contains 17 residues. Germline trimming cut 0 bases from V and 7 bases from J; bases unmatched to any gene: 11. From germline, CDR1 is KGHSH and CDR2 LQKENI. CDR3 sequence: CASSPPNRGYEGGELFF. The CDR3 DNA reads TGTGCCAGCTCACCACCAAACAGGGGCTACGAAGGCGGGGAGCTGTTTTTT.

This sequence joins TRBV30 and TRBJ2-7; 9 positions match TRBD1. Germline V gene sequence: CDR1 GTSNPN, CDR2 SVGIG (reference sequence). J lost 4 bases, V lost 4 bases, and 2 bases had no gene match. There are 12 residues in the CDR3. CDR3 sequence (DNA): TGTGCCTGGAACAGGGGGCTGTACGAGCAGTACTTC. Translating it yields CAWNRGLYEQYF.

The chain recombines TRBV5-1 with TRBJ2-7; 12 bases map to TRBD2. Germline trimming cut 0 bases from V and 4 bases from J; bases unmatched to any gene: 11. The CDR3 extends over 18 amino acids. From germline, CDR1 is SGHRS and CDR2 YFSETQ. CDR3 sequence reads: CASSLVPQTSGSVYEQYF. The CDR3 nucleotides are TGCGCCAGCAGCTTGGTCCCCCAGACTAGCGGGAGTGTGTACGAGCAGTACTTC. Full variable domain (rest looked up from reference TRBV5-1 and TRBJ2-7): KAGVTQTPRYLIKTRGQQVTLSCSPISGHRSVSWYQQTPGQGLQFLFEYFSETQRNKGNFPGRFSGRQFSNSRSEMNVSTLELGDSALYLCASSLVPQTSGSVYEQYFGPGTRLTVT.

The genes are TRBV5-1 and TRBJ1-1; D gene unclear. Between the trimmed V and J ends, which lost 0 bases and 0 bases, there was a span of 9 bases. The germline CDR1 and CDR2 sequences are SGHRS and YFSETQ. The CDR3 is 15 residues long. This CDR3 reads CASSLGRSMNTEAFF. The CDR3 coding sequence is TGCGCCAGCAGCTTGGGACGTAGCATGAACACTGAAGCTTTCTTT.

As for this clone: Other DNA sequences from this sample encode an identical CDR3 as well. This chain links TRBV15 with TRBJ2-3; D not certain. The V end lost 0 bases, the J end lost 3 bases, and 4 bases lay between the germline ends. Germline V lookup: CDR1 LNHNV, CDR2 YYDKDF (reference sequence). This CDR3 has 13 residues. The CDR3 loop is CATSRDLTDTQYF. CDR3 coding DNA: TGTGCCACCAGCAGAGACCTTACAGATACGCAGTATTTT.

V usage is TRBV9 and J usage is TRBJ2-2; 8 positions match TRBD2. Unmatched junction bases numbered 10, after V lost 4 bases and J lost 5 bases. Germline assignment: CDR1 SGDLS and CDR2 YYNGEE. The CDR3 covers 16 residues. In DNA form, the CDR3 reads TGTGCCAGCAGCATCTCAGCGGGAGTAGGGACCGGGGAGCTGTTTTTT. Its protein is CASSISAGVGTGELFF.

The V call is TRBV18, the J call TRBJ2-2, with 7 bases aligning to TRBD1. With 3 bases clipped from V and 2 bases from J, the junction kept 6 bases outside the gene matches. Germline CDR1 KGHSH, CDR2 LQKENI. The CDR3 consists of 16 residues. The CDR3 DNA sequence: TGTGCCAGCTCACCTGGACAGGTACCAAACACCGGGGAGCTGTTTTTT. It codes for CASSPGQVPNTGELFF. Full variable domain (outside the CDR3, taken from reference TRBV18 and TRBJ2-2): NAGVMQNPRHLVRRRGQEARLRCSPMKGHSHVYWYRQLPEEGLKFMVYLQKENIIDESGMPKERFSAEFPKEGPSILRIQQVVRGDSAAYFCASSPGQVPNTGELFFGEGSRLTVL.

V is TRBV7-2 and J is TRBJ1-4, with D uncertain. This CDR3 spans 13 amino acids. Germline V gene lookup returns CDR1 SGHTA and CDR2 FQGNSA. The V and J ends lost 2 bases and 15 bases respectively, with 16 bases between them. CDR3 residues: CASSLTGQSELFF. CDR3 bases: TGTGCCAGCAGCTTAACGGGCCAAAGTGAGTTGTTTTTT.